Listed here are 22 T cell receptor beta chains from one sample, sequenced in a study of tumor T cells in aggressive B-cell lymphoma. Only in-frame clones appear in the TCRdb table, and some are missing; sequencing was by immunoSEQ multiplex PCR. The sample holds some 3,000 clones, 75% to 85% seen once. The sequenced sample was tumor tissue. The receptors stem from an adult with diffuse large B cell lymphoma. Some clones in this sample may be carry-over from other donors' samples.

The chain links TRBV2 to TRBJ2-7; tentatively, D is TRBD2 (6 bases). CDR3 length: 15 amino acids. V lost 6 bases, J lost 3 bases, and 18 bases lay in between. Germline-derived CDR1 and CDR2 are SNHLY and FYNNEI. DNA for the CDR3: TGTGCCAGCAGCGGCGGGGATAGCGGCTACTACGAGCAGTACTTC. As protein: CASSGGDSGYYEQYF.

The sample holds a few counts of this clone. The gene calls are TRBV2 and TRBJ1-5; 7 bases map to TRBD1. The germline V gene encodes CDR1 SNHLY and CDR2 FYNNEI. The CDR3 covers 16 residues. V dropped 0 bases and J dropped 4; count of bases not matched to a gene: 6. The CDR3 protein is CASSEAQGGENQPQHF. The CDR3 DNA follows: TGTGCCAGCAGTGAAGCGCAAGGGGGCGAGAATCAGCCCCAGCATTTT. The full variable domain, rest sourced from reference TRBV2 and TRBJ1-5, is EPEVTQTPSHQVTQMGQEVILRCVPISNHLYFYWYRQILGQKVEFLVSFYNNEISEKSEIFDDQFSVERPDGSNFTLKIRSTKLEDSAMYFCASSEAQGGENQPQHFGDGTRLSIL.

This clone turned up a few times. The rearrangement uses TRBV9 and TRBJ1-1, with TRBD1 matching over 7 bases. Germline CDR1 reads SGDLS; CDR2 reads YYNGEE. This CDR3 has 15 residues. V lost 4 bases and J lost 4; bases outside the gene matches: 10. The DNA of the CDR3 is TGTGCCAGCAGCACGTTGGACAGGCCTTTCACTGAAGCTTTCTTT. Amino acids: CASSTLDRPFTEAFF.

A word on this clone: The junction departs from germline at one end; a sequencing error may be responsible. The chain recombines TRBV7-2 with TRBJ2-7, with 9 bases matching TRBD1. CDR1 is SGHTA, CDR2 FQGNSA, per germline. The CDR3 is 14 residues long. Here the CDR3 reads CASSSGQGTGEQYF. The CDR3 bases are TGTGCCAGCAGCTCGGGACAGGGCACTGGAGAGCAGTATTTC. The whole variable domain, remainder taken from reference TRBV7-2 and TRBJ2-7, is GAGVSQSPSNKVTEKGKDVELRCDPISGHTALYWYRQSLGQGLEFLIYFQGNSAPDKSGLPSDRFSAERTGGSVSTLTIQRTQQEDSAVYLCASSSGQGTGEQYFGPGTRLTVT.

The rearrangement uses TRBV19 and TRBJ1-1; a possible D gene is TRBD1 (6 bases). V gave up 4 bases and J gave up 3 bases, with 21 bases separating them. The CDR3 runs to 17 residues. Germline CDR1 is LNHDA and CDR2 is SQIVND (reference sequence). The CDR3: CASSTAGQGILDTEAFF. In DNA form, the CDR3 reads TGTGCCAGTAGTACCGCCGGGCAGGGGATATTGGACACTGAAGCTTTCTTT.

The V call is TRBV27, the J call TRBJ2-2, with D perhaps matching TRBD1 (6 bases). Germline V gene sequence: CDR1 MNHEY, CDR2 SMNVEV (reference sequence). CDR3 length: 15 residues. Trimming removed 0 bases at V and 4 bases at J, with 9 bases between. The CDR3 sequence is CASSLSQGTTGELFF. The CDR3 nucleotides are TGTGCCAGCAGTTTATCCCAGGGGACCACCGGGGAGCTGTTTTTT.

J is TRBJ2-7 and V is TRBV9; 9 positions agree with TRBD2. Trimming cost V 0 bases and J 3 bases; bases outside gene matches: 4. This CDR3 spans 15 amino acids. Looked up from germline, CDR1 is SGDLS and CDR2 is YYNGEE. The CDR3, as DNA: TGTGCCAGCAGCGTAGGCCCAGCGGGAGGCTACGAGCAGTACTTC. Translation: CASSVGPAGGYEQYF.

Remarks on this clone: Other DNA sequences from this sample encode an identical CDR3 as well. The chain recombines TRBV11-2 with TRBJ2-1, with 7 bases that match TRBD2. The ends lost 5 bases at V and 4 bases at J; junction bases unmatched: 8. CDR1 and CDR2 (germline): SGHAT, FQNNGV. The CDR3 sequence is 15 residues long. The DNA of the CDR3 is TGTGCCAGCAGCCCGATACTAGCGAGGTACAATGAGCAGTTCTTC. It yields the protein CASSPILARYNEQFF.

V is TRBV4-2 and J is TRBJ1-2, with a tentative D call TRBD1 (6 bases). In germline, CDR1 is LGHNA, CDR2 YNFKEQ. The V and J ends lost 5 bases and 3 bases respectively, with 16 bases between them. CDR3 length: 15 residues. The CDR3 DNA is TGTGCCAGCAGCTATGCTACGGGGGGCGACTATGGCTACACCTTC. Its translation: CASSYATGGDYGYTF.

The J gene is TRBJ1-2, the V gene TRBV4-2; TRBD1 might be the D (5 bases). Trimming removed 2 bases at V and 10 bases at J, with 20 bases between. This CDR3 has 15 amino acids. Germline V gives CDR1 LGHNA, CDR2 YNFKEQ. The CDR3 is CASSQLAGSVNNYTF. For the CDR3, the DNA is TGTGCCAGCAGCCAATTAGCAGGGTCGGTGAATAACTACACCTTC.

The rearrangement uses TRBV7-2 and TRBJ1-4, with D perhaps matching TRBD1 (6 bases). V was pared by 5 bases and J by 1 base, with 20 bases between. This CDR3 region has 18 residues. From germline, CDR1 is SGHTA and CDR2 FQGNSA. The CDR3 is CASSPLGGGALTNEKLFF. In DNA, the CDR3 is TGTGCCAGCAGCCCGCTCGGGGGGGGCGCATTAACTAATGAAAAACTGTTTTTT. Variable domain in full (rest from reference TRBV7-2 and TRBJ1-4): GAGVSQSPSNKVTEKGKDVELRCDPISGHTALYWYRQSLGQGLEFLIYFQGNSAPDKSGLPSDRFSAERTGGSVSTLTIQRTQQEDSAVYLCASSPLGGGALTNEKLFFGSGTQLSVL.

The chain couples TRBV30 to TRBJ2-5; 10 bases are shared with TRBD1. The CDR3 contains 17 residues. The trim removed 1 base at V and 1 base at J, leaving 9 bases unmatched. Germline loops: CDR1 GTSNPN, CDR2 SVGIG (reference sequence). Here the CDR3 reads CAWSGRPGQGLQETQYF. The DNA of the CDR3 is TGTGCCTGGAGTGGAAGGCCGGGACAGGGGCTCCAAGAGACCCAGTACTTC.

V and J are TRBV5-1 and TRBJ2-2; TRBD2 matches 8 bases. This CDR3 spans 18 amino acids. The V and J ends lost 0 bases and 6 bases, in that order; junction bases with no gene match: 13. The germline CDR1 and CDR2 sequences are SGHRS and YFSETQ. CDR3 bases: TGCGCCAGCAGCTTGGTGGCCCTTGCGGGAGGCCCCCCCGGGGAGCTGTTTTTT. Translated, it gives CASSLVALAGGPPGELFF.

This chain uses TRBV30 with TRBJ1-1; no reliable D call. Germline CDR1 reads GTSNPN; CDR2 reads SVGIG (reference sequence). The V gene lost 2 bases and the J gene lost 2 bases, with 6 bases spanning the gap. This CDR3 has 12 amino acids. The CDR3 DNA sequence: TGTGCCTGGAGTCAGTTCAACACTGAAGCTTTCTTT. Translating it yields CAWSQFNTEAFF.

The chain's CDR3 is CASMGQGRLQYF. CDR3 bases: TGTGCCAGCATGGGGCAGGGCCGTCTTCAGTACTTC. The chain has TRBV28 and TRBJ2-4, with a weak D call TRBD1 (5 bases). Germline CDR1 reads MDHEN; CDR2 reads SYDVKM. The CDR3 contains 12 residues. V gave up 7 bases and J gave up 11 bases, with 15 bases separating them.

Notes on this clone: The identical CDR3 is also encoded by other nucleotide sequences in the sample. V is TRBV6-5 and J is TRBJ1-1; 8 nucleotides agree with TRBD1. Trimming cost V 6 bases and J 3 bases; bases outside gene matches: 3. The CDR3 loop spans 13 amino acids. The germline gives CDR1 MNHEY, CDR2 SVGAGI. The CDR3 DNA reads TGTGCCAGCAGCCAGGACAGGGACACTGAAGCTTTCTTT. This codes for CASSQDRDTEAFF.

The chain combines TRBV4-3 with TRBJ2-3; a possible D gene is TRBD2 (6 bases). The length of the CDR3 is 15 residues. CDR1 LGHNA and CDR2 YSLEER come from the germline V gene. V lost 5 bases and J 4 bases, leaving 16 bases between the germline ends. In DNA, the CDR3 is TGCGCCAGCAGCGCCATTACCCCGGGGGCAGATACGCAGTATTTT. Amino acid sequence: CASSAITPGADTQYF.

The chain uses TRBV7-2 and TRBJ1-1; D ambiguous. CDR1 SGHTA and CDR2 FQGNSA come from the germline V gene. The CDR3 has 13 amino acids. V lost 6 bases, J lost 1 base, and 9 bases lay in between. The CDR3 here is CASSEQTNTEAFF. The DNA for the CDR3 is TGTGCCAGCAGTGAACAGACGAACACTGAAGCTTTCTTT.

The V and J genes are TRBV19 and TRBJ2-1, with 8 bases aligning to TRBD2. Looked up from germline, CDR1 is LNHDA and CDR2 is SQIVND (reference sequence). This CDR3 spans 18 amino acids. Losses at the gene ends were 1 base for V and 4 bases for J; bases not matched to a gene: 12. The CDR3 DNA follows: TGTGCCAGTAGTATAGTTGCGGGAGGACCCCCGGGTTACAATGAGCAGTTCTTC. Its protein is CASSIVAGGPPGYNEQFF.

This chain joins TRBV7-2 and TRBJ1-1; tentatively, D is TRBD1 (6 bases). This CDR3 region has 14 residues. The ends were cut back, 5 bases at V and 3 bases at J, with 13 bases in the middle. Per germline, CDR1 SGHTA and CDR2 FQGNSA. CDR3: CASSPQGGDTEAFF. CDR3 DNA: TGTGCCAGCAGCCCACAAGGGGGTGACACTGAAGCTTTCTTT.

The gene calls are TRBV18 and TRBJ2-2; 7 nucleotides line up with TRBD1. The germline gives CDR1 KGHSH, CDR2 LQKENI. V was clipped by 3 bases and J by 0 bases; unmatched bases: 4. CDR3 length: 16 amino acids. As DNA, the CDR3 is TGTGCCAGCTCACCTTACAGGGGCGCGAACACCGGGGAGCTGTTTTTT. This encodes CASSPYRGANTGELFF. Together with reference TRBV18 and TRBJ2-2, the CDR3 gives the full variable domain: NAGVMQNPRHLVRRRGQEARLRCSPMKGHSHVYWYRQLPEEGLKFMVYLQKENIIDESGMPKERFSAEFPKEGPSILRIQQVVRGDSAAYFCASSPYRGANTGELFFGEGSRLTVL.

V and J are TRBV19 and TRBJ2-1; 7 bases are shared with TRBD1. The V and J ends lost 5 bases and 3 bases, in that order; junction bases with no gene match: 10. This CDR3 has 16 residues. Per germline, CDR1 LNHDA and CDR2 SQIVND (reference sequence). The DNA of the CDR3 is TGTGCCAGTAGTTCGGGGACAGCCACTTACTACAATGAGCAGTTCTTC. Protein sequence: CASSSGTATYYNEQFF.